This is a list of T cell receptor beta chains from one sample in a study of T cells in localized non-small cell lung cancer. Profiling relied on immunoSEQ multiplex PCR, and the TCRdb table lists in-frame clones only, not all of them. The sample lists some 80,000 clones, about 83% occurring once. The sample here was peripheral blood, taken before any cancer treatment. The receptors derive from a man aged 40 to 75 with stage I lung adenocarcinoma. CDR3s include the opening cysteine and the closing phenylalanine or tryptophan. The D gene is left open where the match is weak. A clone size is listed for some rows: how often the clone was seen (once, few, many), or a class if it is expanded.

cdr3_nt: TGCGCCAGCAGCTTATACCGACAGGGTCAAGAGACCCAGTACTTC
cdr3_aa: CASSLYRQGQETQYF
j_call: TRBJ2-5
d_call: TRBD1
cdr3_length: 15
v_call: TRBV5-1
clone_size: NA

cdr3_nt: TGTGCCAGCAGCTCCGGGACAGGGTTTTACACCGGGGAGCTGTTTTTT
cdr3_aa: CASSSGTGFYTGELFF
j_call: TRBJ2-2
d_call: TRBD1
cdr3_length: 16
v_call: TRBV7-9
clone_size: NA

cdr3_nt: TGTGCCAGCAGGGGACCTTTGCGTGACGATGAGCAGTTCTTC
cdr3_aa: CASRGPLRDDEQFF
j_call: TRBJ2-1
d_call: NA
cdr3_length: 14
v_call: TRBV2
clone_size: NA

cdr3_nt: TGTGCCGCAAAAGACGAGAGCTCCTATAATTCACCCCTCCACTTT
cdr3_aa: CAAKDESSYNSPLHF
j_call: TRBJ1-6
d_call: NA
cdr3_length: 15
v_call: TRBV30
clone_size: NA

cdr3_nt: TGTGCCAGCAGCTCTCTTGGCGGAGTCACAGATACGCAGTATTTT
cdr3_aa: CASSSLGGVTDTQYF
j_call: TRBJ2-3
d_call: NA
cdr3_length: 15
v_call: TRBV7-9
clone_size: once

cdr3_nt: TGTGCCAGCAGCTTTGACAGGGTAGCTGGAAACACCATATATTTT
cdr3_aa: CASSFDRVAGNTIYF
j_call: TRBJ1-3
d_call: TRBD1
cdr3_length: 15
v_call: TRBV5-5
clone_size: NA

cdr3_nt: TGTGCCAGCAGCACCCTGAGGACGGGCTGGCGCGGGAGGAATGAGCAGTTCTTC
cdr3_aa: CASSTLRTGWRGRNEQFF
j_call: TRBJ2-1
d_call: TRBD2
cdr3_length: 18
v_call: TRBV28
clone_size: NA

cdr3_nt: TGTGCCAGCAGCTCACAGGGGGCTCTGACTGAAGCTTTCTTT
cdr3_aa: CASSSQGALTEAFF
j_call: TRBJ1-1
d_call: TRBD1
cdr3_length: 14
v_call: TRBV11-3
clone_size: NA

cdr3_nt: TGCGCCAGCAGCCGGAGCTCTGCAGGGACAGATACGCAGTATTTT
cdr3_aa: CASSRSSAGTDTQYF
j_call: TRBJ2-3
d_call: NA
cdr3_length: 15
v_call: TRBV4-1
clone_size: NA

cdr3_nt: TGCAGCGTTAGGACAGGGATAGGCTATGAGCAGTTCTTC
cdr3_aa: CSVRTGIGYEQFF
j_call: TRBJ2-1
d_call: TRBD1
cdr3_length: 13
v_call: TRBV29-1
clone_size: NA

cdr3_nt: TGTGCCAGCAGCTTAGCGGACCGGAACACCGGGGAGCTGTTTTTT
cdr3_aa: CASSLADRNTGELFF
j_call: TRBJ2-2
d_call: NA
cdr3_length: 15
v_call: TRBV7-8
clone_size: NA

cdr3_nt: TGTGCCAGCTCCGAAGAAGGTTTGAACACTGAAGCTTTCTTT
cdr3_aa: CASSEEGLNTEAFF
j_call: TRBJ1-1
d_call: NA
cdr3_length: 14
v_call: TRBV18
clone_size: NA

cdr3_nt: TGTGCCAGCTCACCGATAGGGACGGTGGACTACGAGCAGTACTTC
cdr3_aa: CASSPIGTVDYEQYF
j_call: TRBJ2-7
d_call: NA
cdr3_length: 15
v_call: TRBV18
clone_size: NA

cdr3_nt: TGTGCCAGCAGTCCAGGGGGGCAGCCCCAGCATTTT
cdr3_aa: CASSPGGQPQHF
j_call: TRBJ1-5
d_call: TRBD1
cdr3_length: 12
v_call: TRBV25-1
clone_size: once

cdr3_nt: TGCGCCAGCAGCCCTGGACAGGGAGGGGAGACCCAGTACTTC
cdr3_aa: CASSPGQGGETQYF
j_call: TRBJ2-5
d_call: NA
cdr3_length: 14
v_call: TRBV5-1
clone_size: NA

cdr3_nt: TGCGCCAGCAGCTTGGAAGTAAGCGAGACCCAGTACTTC
cdr3_aa: CASSLEVSETQYF
j_call: TRBJ2-5
d_call: NA
cdr3_length: 13
v_call: TRBV5-1
clone_size: NA

cdr3_nt: TGTGCCAGCAGCGTAGGTGGACAGAATCAAGAGACCCAGTACTTC
cdr3_aa: CASSVGGQNQETQYF
j_call: TRBJ2-5
d_call: NA
cdr3_length: 15
v_call: TRBV9
clone_size: NA

cdr3_nt: TGCGCCAGCAGCTCACGACAGGGAGGTGGGGCCAACGTCCTGACTTTC
cdr3_aa: CASSSRQGGGANVLTF
j_call: TRBJ2-6
d_call: NA
cdr3_length: 16
v_call: TRBV5-1
clone_size: NA

cdr3_nt: TGTGCCAGCAGCCCTGGGTGGGAGGGCACTGAAGCTTTCTTT
cdr3_aa: CASSPGWEGTEAFF
j_call: TRBJ1-1
d_call: NA
cdr3_length: 14
v_call: TRBV4-2
clone_size: NA

cdr3_nt: TGTGCCAGCTCATCACGGGACCGGGCCCCAAACACCGGGGAGCTGTTTTTT
cdr3_aa: CASSSRDRAPNTGELFF
j_call: TRBJ2-2
d_call: NA
cdr3_length: 17
v_call: TRBV18
clone_size: once

cdr3_nt: TGTGCCATCCGGGGCGGGCAGAGCTACGAGCAGTACTTC
cdr3_aa: CAIRGGQSYEQYF
j_call: TRBJ2-7
d_call: NA
cdr3_length: 13
v_call: TRBV10-3
clone_size: NA

cdr3_nt: TGCGCCAGCAGCCACGGGCCCCGAGTAACATACAATGAGCAGTTCTTC
cdr3_aa: CASSHGPRVTYNEQFF
j_call: TRBJ2-1
d_call: NA
cdr3_length: 16
v_call: TRBV5-1
clone_size: NA

cdr3_nt: TGTGCCAGCGGACCGAGACACACTGAAGCTTTCTTT
cdr3_aa: CASGPRHTEAFF
j_call: TRBJ1-1
d_call: NA
cdr3_length: 12
v_call: TRBV28
clone_size: few

cdr3_nt: TGTGCCAGCAGACCCGACAGATACTCTGGAAACACCATATATTTT
cdr3_aa: CASRPDRYSGNTIYF
j_call: TRBJ1-3
d_call: NA
cdr3_length: 15
v_call: TRBV6-5
clone_size: few

cdr3_nt: TGTGCCAGCAGCTTAGCGGCAGGGGGAACCGGGGAGCTGTTTTTT
cdr3_aa: CASSLAAGGTGELFF
j_call: TRBJ2-2
d_call: TRBD1
cdr3_length: 15
v_call: TRBV7-9
clone_size: NA

cdr3_nt: TGTGCCAGTAGCCTCCTCTCTAGCGGGAGTGTCAATGAGCAGTTCTTC
cdr3_aa: CASSLLSSGSVNEQFF
j_call: TRBJ2-1
d_call: TRBD2
cdr3_length: 16
v_call: TRBV19
clone_size: NA

cdr3_nt: TGCAGTGCTAGCAGGGACGGCTACACCTTC
cdr3_aa: CSASRDGYTF
j_call: TRBJ1-2
d_call: NA
cdr3_length: 10
v_call: TRBV20-1
clone_size: once

cdr3_nt: TGCAGCGTTGGACGGGTGGGCCCCCAAGAGACCCAGTACTTC
cdr3_aa: CSVGRVGPQETQYF
j_call: TRBJ2-5
d_call: NA
cdr3_length: 14
v_call: TRBV29-1
clone_size: once

cdr3_nt: TGTGCCAGCAGTCAGGGCGGTAGTTGGTCCGGGGAGCTGTTTTTT
cdr3_aa: CASSQGGSWSGELFF
j_call: TRBJ2-2
d_call: NA
cdr3_length: 15
v_call: TRBV27
clone_size: NA

cdr3_nt: TGTGCCAGCAGGGGCCGGGATGAAAAACTGTTTTTT
cdr3_aa: CASRGRDEKLFF
j_call: TRBJ1-4
d_call: NA
cdr3_length: 12
v_call: TRBV5-4
clone_size: NA

cdr3_nt: TGTGCCAGCAGCTTAGATCCCCAACCGGGACTCCCAACCGGGGAGCTGTTTTTT
cdr3_aa: CASSLDPQPGLPTGELFF
j_call: TRBJ2-2
d_call: NA
cdr3_length: 18
v_call: TRBV7-2
clone_size: NA

cdr3_nt: TGTGCCAGCTCACGGGACAGGGGGCGAATGAACACTGAAGCTTTCTTT
cdr3_aa: CASSRDRGRMNTEAFF
j_call: TRBJ1-1
d_call: TRBD1
cdr3_length: 16
v_call: TRBV18
clone_size: NA

cdr3_nt: TGCGCCAGCAGCCAAGGCTGGGGTCTTAGTACCCAGTACTTC
cdr3_aa: CASSQGWGLSTQYF
j_call: TRBJ2-5
d_call: NA
cdr3_length: 14
v_call: TRBV4-1
clone_size: NA

cdr3_nt: TGTGCCAGCAGCCCGGCATGGGGCTACAATGAGCAGTTCTTC
cdr3_aa: CASSPAWGYNEQFF
j_call: TRBJ2-1
d_call: NA
cdr3_length: 14
v_call: TRBV7-9
clone_size: NA

cdr3_nt: TGTGCCAGCAGCACGGACCGGACAGGGATAGGAAAACTGTTTTTT
cdr3_aa: CASSTDRTGIGKLFF
j_call: TRBJ1-4
d_call: TRBD1
cdr3_length: 15
v_call: TRBV5-4
clone_size: NA

cdr3_nt: TGTGCCAGCAGTGGAGGGGGGGGCGTAGAGACCCAGTACTTC
cdr3_aa: CASSGGGGVETQYF
j_call: TRBJ2-5
d_call: NA
cdr3_length: 14
v_call: TRBV25-1
clone_size: NA

cdr3_nt: TGTGCCAGCTCACCAACGTCCCCTTTTGGCTACACCTTC
cdr3_aa: CASSPTSPFGYTF
j_call: TRBJ1-2
d_call: NA
cdr3_length: 13
v_call: TRBV18
clone_size: NA

cdr3_nt: TGTGCCAGCAGTTACCGTCTCAGGGAGGAGGGCACTGAAGCTTTCTTT
cdr3_aa: CASSYRLREEGTEAFF
j_call: TRBJ1-1
d_call: NA
cdr3_length: 16
v_call: TRBV6-6
clone_size: NA

cdr3_nt: TGTGCCAGCAGTATCCAAAAGGGCCCTGGGAACGAGCAGTACTTC
cdr3_aa: CASSIQKGPGNEQYF
j_call: TRBJ2-7
d_call: NA
cdr3_length: 15
v_call: TRBV27
clone_size: NA

cdr3_nt: TGTGCCAGCCCCCTTCGGGACTCCAGGCACGAGCAGTACTTC
cdr3_aa: CASPLRDSRHEQYF
j_call: TRBJ2-7
d_call: NA
cdr3_length: 14
v_call: TRBV27
clone_size: few

cdr3_nt: TGTGCCAGCAGCATTTCGTCGGACGGCACTGAAGCTTTCTTT
cdr3_aa: CASSISSDGTEAFF
j_call: TRBJ1-1
d_call: NA
cdr3_length: 14
v_call: TRBV6-4
clone_size: NA